The clone carrying this TCR beta chain has just a few counts. This sample is drawn from a study of blood T cells in healthy people across ages. A second PCR of 7 to 11 cycles used a sample-barcoded 5' primer and a J-beta primer mix. MiXCR, run by TCRdb on the 5' RACE reads, gives a single entry per CDR3 protein. The table records roughly 800,000 distinct CDR3 sequences, about 25% of them present only once. Staff drew 9 to 10 milliliters of peripheral blood from each donor. Germline trimming cut 4 bases from V and 6 bases from J; bases unmatched to any gene: 5. This CDR3 has 14 residues. These data are also associated with another study on T cells of mothers and their children.

The specimen was blood. The chain recombines TRBV12-3 or TRBV12-4 with TRBJ2-1; 8 positions match TRBD2. The source is a boy aged 5-17 years in good health. The CDR3 region is CASSSSGSPNEQFF. For the CDR3, the DNA is TGTGCCAGCAGTTCAAGCGGGAGCCCCAATGAGCAGTTCTTC.